This T cell receptor beta chain was sequenced for a study of tumor and adjacent non-tumor tissue in lung cancer. TCRbeta libraries were built with three rounds of nested PCR, modified from ARM-PCR. One entry per CDR3 protein results from TCRdb running MiXCR on the multiplex PCR reads. Of about 98,000 distinct CDR3 sequences detected, 80% appear once; the ten largest clones hold more than 30%. No cell sorting was done before RNA was extracted from the tissue. This non-tumor lung sample came from over 3 cm beyond the tumor edge. Newly diagnosed lung cancer patients had thoracic surgery in China, August–late 2014, without prior chemotherapy. Looked up from germline, CDR1 is SGHRS and CDR2 is YFSETQ. V lost 3 bases and J lost 4, with 7 bases in between. The CDR3 sequence is 13 residues long. Study-level points and caveats: In normal lung, the top 100 clones were significantly more dominant than in tumor.

Turning to this clonotype: Antigen unknown. A much larger clone lies one base from this, so it may be a read error.

The receptor's source is a man in his 60s with small cell lung cancer. V usage is TRBV5-1 and J usage is TRBJ2-2; no definite D call. The sequencing input was distant non-tumor lung tissue. The CDR3 region has the DNA TGCGCCAGCAGCTGGAAGATCACCGGGGAGCTGTTTTTT. Amino acids: CASSWKITGELFF.